Listed here are 3 T cell receptor beta chains from one sample, sequenced in a study of shared clonotypes between healthy human individuals. Libraries were prepared by immunoSEQ multiplex PCR; TCRdb keeps only in-frame clonotypes and omits some of them. The repertoire has 2.3 million or so clones, over 90% of them found once; the top ten carry 0.39%. What was sequenced was naive CD4+ T cells from PBMCs. Regarding subset: CD45RA+ positively selected. These receptors all come from a man in his late teens or twenties in good health. Some clones in this sample may be carry-over from other donors' samples.

A few counts support this clone. This chain uses TRBV19 with TRBJ1-1; D is unresolved. The V end was cut by 10 bases, the J end by 1 base, with 13 bases between. This CDR3 is 13 amino acids long. The V gene's germline CDR1 is LNHDA and CDR2 SQIVND (reference sequence). The CDR3 nucleotides are TGTGCCACCAGATATGGCCCGAACACTGAAGCTTTCTTT. It encodes CATRYGPNTEAFF.

The table lists this clone with a count of one. The V call is TRBV19, the J call TRBJ2-5, with D maybe TRBD2 (6 bases). The germline V gene encodes CDR1 LNHDA and CDR2 SQIVND (reference sequence). This CDR3 is 13 amino acids long. With 4 bases removed from V and 0 bases from J, the gap between germline ends came to 6 bases. In DNA form, the CDR3 reads TGTGCCAGTAGTACGGGGGACCAAGAGACCCAGTACTTC. Translating gives CASSTGDQETQYF.

J is TRBJ2-3 and V is TRBV5-1, with 7 nucleotides matching TRBD2. This CDR3 contains 16 residues. V lost 4 bases and J lost 2; bases outside the gene matches: 10. Germline CDR1 SGHRS, CDR2 YFSETQ. The CDR3 sequence: CASSLLGGTTTDTQYF. In nucleotides, the CDR3 is TGCGCCAGCAGCCTCTTGGGGGGGACTACCACAGATACGCAGTATTTT.